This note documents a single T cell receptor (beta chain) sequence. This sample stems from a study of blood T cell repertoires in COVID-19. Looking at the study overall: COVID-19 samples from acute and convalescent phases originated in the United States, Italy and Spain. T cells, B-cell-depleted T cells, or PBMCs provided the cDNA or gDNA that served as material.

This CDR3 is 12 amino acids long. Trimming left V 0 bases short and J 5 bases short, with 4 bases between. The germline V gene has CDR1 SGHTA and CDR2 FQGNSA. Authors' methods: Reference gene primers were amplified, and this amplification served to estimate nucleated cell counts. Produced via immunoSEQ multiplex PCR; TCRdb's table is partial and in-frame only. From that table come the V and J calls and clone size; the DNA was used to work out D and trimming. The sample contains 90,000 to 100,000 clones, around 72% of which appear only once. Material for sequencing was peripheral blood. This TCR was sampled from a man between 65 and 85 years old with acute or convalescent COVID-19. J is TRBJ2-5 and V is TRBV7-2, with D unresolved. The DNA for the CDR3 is TGTGCCAGCAGCTTAGCCGGGGAGACCCAGTACTTC. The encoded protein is CASSLAGETQYF.